This T cell receptor beta chain was recovered during a study of blood T cells in healthy people across ages. Turning to the study itself: With template switching, about one barcoded beta molecule was captured per two T cells.

Then a second PCR, running roughly 7 to 11 cycles, was carried out with a sample-barcoded 5' primer and a J-beta primer mix. TCRdb re-called the 5' RACE reads with MiXCR, one entry per CDR3 protein. Here the sample spans hundreds of thousands of distinct CDR3 sequences, about 30% being singletons. This clonotype occurred many times. Sequences were obtained from blood. The source is a woman older than 75 in good health.

This CDR3 reads CASSFPQRGGYEQYF. The CDR3 coding sequence is TGTGCCAGCAGCTTCCCCCAGCGGGGGGGCTACGAGCAGTACTTC. V and J are TRBV5-5 and TRBJ2-7; 10 bases agree with TRBD2. Germline V lookup: CDR1 SGHKS, CDR2 YYEKEE (reference sequence). V shed 2 bases, J shed 3 bases, and the junction held 5 bases outside the gene matches. The CDR3 has 15 residues. The full variable domain, rest sourced from reference TRBV5-5 and TRBJ2-7, is DAGVTQSPTHLIKTRGQQVTLRCSPISGHKSVSWYQQVLGQGPQFIFQYYEKEERGRGNFPDRFSARQFPNYSSELNVNALLLGDSALYLCASSFPQRGGYEQYFGPGTRLTVT.